This entry is about one T cell receptor beta chain. Antigen specificity is unknown. This record belongs to a study of OX40 agonist ivuxolimab in advanced cancers. Study context: As their treatment, patients were administered ivuxolimab, an agonistic anti-OX40 (CD134) antibody.

Data came from immunoSEQ multiplex PCR; TCRdb stores just in-frame clones and leaves some out. The data hold roughly 60,000 clones, with approximately 78% observed a single time. Study-level findings and limits: At doses 0.1 to 3.0 mg/kg, CD4+ and CD8+ clones expanded. Some nonresponders likewise displayed low normalized T-cell clonal expansion.

CDR3 length: 18 amino acids. The germline V gene encodes CDR1 SGHTA and CDR2 FQGNSA. The V gene end was trimmed by 5 bases and the J gene end by 1 base; junction bases not matched to a gene: 11. This receptor was obtained from an adult with an advanced solid tumor such as melanoma, head and neck, liver or kidney cancer. This specimen was CD4+ or CD8+ T cells sorted from blood, taken in a trial of the OX40 agonist ivuxolimab. This chain uses TRBV7-2 with TRBJ2-6; the match to TRBD1 covers 7 bases. Written as DNA, the CDR3 is TGTGCCAGCAGCCATTCCGGGACAGTTATATCTGGGGCCAACGTCCTGACTTTC. Its translation: CASSHSGTVISGANVLTF.